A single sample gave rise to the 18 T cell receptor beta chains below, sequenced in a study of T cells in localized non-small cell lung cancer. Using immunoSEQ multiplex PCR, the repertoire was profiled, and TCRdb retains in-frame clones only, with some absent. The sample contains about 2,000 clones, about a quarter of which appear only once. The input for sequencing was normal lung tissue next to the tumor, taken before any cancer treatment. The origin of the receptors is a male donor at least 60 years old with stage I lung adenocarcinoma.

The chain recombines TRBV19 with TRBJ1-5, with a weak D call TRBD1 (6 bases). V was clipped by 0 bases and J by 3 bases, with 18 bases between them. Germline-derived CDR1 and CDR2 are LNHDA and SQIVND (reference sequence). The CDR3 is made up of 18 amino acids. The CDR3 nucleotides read TGTGCCAGTAGTATAGATCTACCTACGACAGGCCACAATCAGCCCCAGCATTTT. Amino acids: CASSIDLPTTGHNQPQHF.

The DNA of the CDR3 is TGCAGCGTTGAGACGCAGGGGGCCGTAGGTGGCTACACCTTC. Translated: CSVETQGAVGGYTF. V gene TRBV29-1 combines with J gene TRBJ1-2, with 8 bases that match TRBD1. After removal of 3 bases from V and 7 bases from J, the junction contained 10 bases not matched to a gene. Looked up from germline, CDR1 is SQVTM and CDR2 is ANQGSEA. CDR3 length: 14 residues.

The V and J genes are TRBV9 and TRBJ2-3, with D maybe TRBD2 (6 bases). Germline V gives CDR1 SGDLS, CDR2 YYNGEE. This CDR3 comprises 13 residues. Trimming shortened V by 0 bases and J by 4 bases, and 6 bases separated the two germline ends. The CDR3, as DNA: TGTGCCAGCAGCGTAGGGGGGGCAGATACGCAGTATTTT. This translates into CASSVGGADTQYF.

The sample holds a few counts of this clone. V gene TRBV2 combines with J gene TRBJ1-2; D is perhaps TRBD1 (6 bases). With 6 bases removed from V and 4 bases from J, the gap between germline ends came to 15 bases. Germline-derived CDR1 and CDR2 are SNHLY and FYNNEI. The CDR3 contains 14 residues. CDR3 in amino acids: CASSEGGVGYGYTF. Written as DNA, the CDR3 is TGTGCCAGCAGCGAGGGGGGGGTAGGCTATGGCTACACCTTC.

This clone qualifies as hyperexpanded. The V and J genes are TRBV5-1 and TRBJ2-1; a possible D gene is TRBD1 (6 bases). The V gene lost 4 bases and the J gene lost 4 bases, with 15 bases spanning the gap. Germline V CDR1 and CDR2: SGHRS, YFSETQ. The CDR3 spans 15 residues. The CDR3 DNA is TGCGCCAGCAGCCCCTCACAGGGAGCATACAATGAGCAGTTCTTC. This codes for CASSPSQGAYNEQFF.

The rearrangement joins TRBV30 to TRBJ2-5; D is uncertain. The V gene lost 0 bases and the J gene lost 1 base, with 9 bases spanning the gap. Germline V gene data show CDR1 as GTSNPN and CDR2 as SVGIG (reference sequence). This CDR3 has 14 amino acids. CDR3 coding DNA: TGTGCCTGGAGTGTAGGGTCCTTCCAAGAGACCCAGTACTTC. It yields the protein CAWSVGSFQETQYF.

The CDR3 reads CASSGRQGMRDTEAFF. As DNA, the CDR3 is TGTGCCAGCAGCGGTAGACAGGGGATGAGGGACACTGAAGCTTTCTTT. The J gene is TRBJ1-1, the V gene TRBV2, with 8 bases fitting TRBD1. The CDR3 consists of 16 residues. Germline V CDR1 and CDR2: SNHLY, FYNNEI. Trimming cost V 6 bases and J 3 bases; bases outside gene matches: 12.

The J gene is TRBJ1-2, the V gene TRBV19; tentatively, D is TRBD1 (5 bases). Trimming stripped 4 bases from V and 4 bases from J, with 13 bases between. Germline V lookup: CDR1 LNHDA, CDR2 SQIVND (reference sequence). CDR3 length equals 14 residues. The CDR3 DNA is TGTGCCAGTAGTACCCCCCAGGGACTCTATGGCTACACCTTC. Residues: CASSTPQGLYGYTF.

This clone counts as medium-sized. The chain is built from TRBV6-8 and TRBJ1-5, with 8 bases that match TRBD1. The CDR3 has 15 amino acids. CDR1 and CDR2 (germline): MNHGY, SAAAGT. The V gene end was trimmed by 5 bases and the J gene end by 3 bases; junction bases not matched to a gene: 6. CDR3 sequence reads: CASSLGTGLNQPQHF. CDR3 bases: TGTGCCAGCAGTCTCGGGACAGGCCTCAATCAGCCCCAGCATTTT.

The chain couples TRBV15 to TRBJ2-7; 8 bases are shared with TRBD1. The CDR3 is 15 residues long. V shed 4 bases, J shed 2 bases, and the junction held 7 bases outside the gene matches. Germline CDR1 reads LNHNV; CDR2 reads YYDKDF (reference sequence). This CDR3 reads CATSTGTGWAYEQYF. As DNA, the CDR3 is TGTGCCACCAGCACCGGGACAGGTTGGGCCTACGAGCAGTACTTC.

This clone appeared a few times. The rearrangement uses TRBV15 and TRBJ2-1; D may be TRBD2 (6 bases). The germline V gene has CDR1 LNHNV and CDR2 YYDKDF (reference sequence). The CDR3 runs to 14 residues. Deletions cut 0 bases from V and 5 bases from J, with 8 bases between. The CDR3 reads CATSRDGGNNEQFF. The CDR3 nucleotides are TGTGCCACCAGCAGAGACGGGGGAAACAATGAGCAGTTCTTC. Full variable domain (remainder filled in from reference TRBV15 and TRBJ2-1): DAMVIQNPRYQVTQFGKPVTLSCSQTLNHNVMYWYQQKSSQAPKLLFHYYDKDFNNEADTPDNFQSRRPNTSFCFLDIRSPGLGDTAMYLCATSRDGGNNEQFFGPGTRLTVL.

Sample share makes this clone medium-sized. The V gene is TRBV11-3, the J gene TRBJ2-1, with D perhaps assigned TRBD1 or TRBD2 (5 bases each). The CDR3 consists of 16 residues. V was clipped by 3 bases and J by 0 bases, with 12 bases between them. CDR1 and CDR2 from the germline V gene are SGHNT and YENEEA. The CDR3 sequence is CASSFGGTHSYNEQFF. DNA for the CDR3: TGTGCCAGCAGCTTTGGTGGGACCCACTCCTACAATGAGCAGTTCTTC.

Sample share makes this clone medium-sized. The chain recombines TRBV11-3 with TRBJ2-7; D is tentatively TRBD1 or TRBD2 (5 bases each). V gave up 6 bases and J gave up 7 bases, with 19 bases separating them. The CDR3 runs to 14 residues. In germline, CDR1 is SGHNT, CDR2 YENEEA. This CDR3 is CASRPAGARREQYF. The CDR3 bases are TGTGCCAGCAGGCCCGCCGGGGCCCGGAGGGAGCAGTACTTC. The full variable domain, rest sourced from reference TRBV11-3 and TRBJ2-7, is EAGVVQSPRYKIIEKKQPVAFWCNPISGHNTLYWYLQNLGQGPELLIRYENEEAVDDSQLPKDRFSAERLKGVDSTLKIQPAELGDSAVYLCASRPAGARREQYFGPGTRLTVT.

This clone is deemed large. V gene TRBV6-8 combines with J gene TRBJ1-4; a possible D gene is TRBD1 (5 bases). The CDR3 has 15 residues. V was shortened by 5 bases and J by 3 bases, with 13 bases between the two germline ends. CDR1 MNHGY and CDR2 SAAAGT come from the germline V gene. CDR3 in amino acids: CASSAGAGANEKLFF. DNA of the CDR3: TGTGCCAGCAGTGCCGGGGCTGGGGCTAATGAAAAACTGTTTTTT.

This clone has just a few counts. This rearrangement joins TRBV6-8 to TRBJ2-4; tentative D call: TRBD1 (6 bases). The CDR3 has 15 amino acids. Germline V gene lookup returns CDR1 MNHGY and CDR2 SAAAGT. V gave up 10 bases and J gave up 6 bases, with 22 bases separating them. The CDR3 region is CATLKGRGELNIQYF. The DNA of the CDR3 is TGTGCCACTCTCAAGGGCAGGGGCGAGTTAAACATTCAGTACTTC.

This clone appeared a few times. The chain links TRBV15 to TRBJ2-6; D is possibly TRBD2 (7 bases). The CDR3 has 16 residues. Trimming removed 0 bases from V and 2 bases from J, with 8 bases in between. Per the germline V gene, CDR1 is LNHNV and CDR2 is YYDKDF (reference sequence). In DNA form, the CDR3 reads TGTGCCACCAGCAGAGAAGGGGGGGCTGGGGCCAACGTCCTGACTTTC. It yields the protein CATSREGGAGANVLTF.

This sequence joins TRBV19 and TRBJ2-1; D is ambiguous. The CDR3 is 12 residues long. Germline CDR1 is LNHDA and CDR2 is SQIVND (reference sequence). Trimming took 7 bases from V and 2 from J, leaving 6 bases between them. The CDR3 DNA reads TGTGCCAGTACCGGAGCCTACAATGAGCAGTTCTTC. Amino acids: CASTGAYNEQFF.

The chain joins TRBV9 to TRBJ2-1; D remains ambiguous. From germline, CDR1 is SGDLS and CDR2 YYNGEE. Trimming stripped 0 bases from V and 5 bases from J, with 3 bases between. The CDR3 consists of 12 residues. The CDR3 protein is CASSVGHNEQFF. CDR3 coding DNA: TGTGCCAGCAGCGTAGGACACAATGAGCAGTTCTTC.